This TCR beta chain was profiled in a study of blood T cell repertoires in COVID-19. The CDR3 length is 13 residues. CDR1 SGHRS and CDR2 YFSETQ come from the germline V gene. V lost 4 bases to trimming and J lost 1 base, with 8 bases between them. TCRdb's table, derived via immunoSEQ multiplex PCR, lists solely in-frame clones and lacks some. The sample lists 470,000 or so clones, around 88% occurring once. The sequence was obtained from a woman aged 25 to 39 with acute or convalescent COVID-19. Sequencing was carried out using peripheral blood. This chain connects TRBV5-1 to TRBJ1-2; D might be TRBD1 (6 bases). The CDR3 region is CASSTDSNYGYTF. The DNA of the CDR3 is TGCGCCAGCAGCACGGACAGTAACTATGGCTACACCTTC.